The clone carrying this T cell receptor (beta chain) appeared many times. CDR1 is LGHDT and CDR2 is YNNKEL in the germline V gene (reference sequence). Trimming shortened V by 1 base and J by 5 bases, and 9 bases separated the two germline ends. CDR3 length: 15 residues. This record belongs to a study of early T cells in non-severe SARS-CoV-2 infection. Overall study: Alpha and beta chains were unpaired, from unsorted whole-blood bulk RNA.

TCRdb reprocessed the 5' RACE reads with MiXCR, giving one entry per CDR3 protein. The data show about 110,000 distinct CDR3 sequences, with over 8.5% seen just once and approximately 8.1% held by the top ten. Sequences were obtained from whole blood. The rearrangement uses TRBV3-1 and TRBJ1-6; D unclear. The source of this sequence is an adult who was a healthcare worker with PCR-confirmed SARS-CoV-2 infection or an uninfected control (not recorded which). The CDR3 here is CASSQVNTNNSPLHF. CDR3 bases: TGTGCCAGCAGCCAAGTGAACACCAATAATTCACCCCTCCACTTT.